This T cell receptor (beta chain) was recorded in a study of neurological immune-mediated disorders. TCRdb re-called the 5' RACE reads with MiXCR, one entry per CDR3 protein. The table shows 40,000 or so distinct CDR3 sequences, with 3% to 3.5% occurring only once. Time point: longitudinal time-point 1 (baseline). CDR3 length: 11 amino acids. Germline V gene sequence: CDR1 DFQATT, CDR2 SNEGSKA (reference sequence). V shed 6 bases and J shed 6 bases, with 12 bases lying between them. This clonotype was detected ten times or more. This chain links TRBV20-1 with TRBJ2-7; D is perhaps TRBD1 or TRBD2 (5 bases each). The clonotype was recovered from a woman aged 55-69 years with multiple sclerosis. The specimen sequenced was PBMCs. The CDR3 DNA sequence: TGCAGTGCACACGGGACGGGCGAGCAGTACTTC. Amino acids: CSAHGTGEQYF.